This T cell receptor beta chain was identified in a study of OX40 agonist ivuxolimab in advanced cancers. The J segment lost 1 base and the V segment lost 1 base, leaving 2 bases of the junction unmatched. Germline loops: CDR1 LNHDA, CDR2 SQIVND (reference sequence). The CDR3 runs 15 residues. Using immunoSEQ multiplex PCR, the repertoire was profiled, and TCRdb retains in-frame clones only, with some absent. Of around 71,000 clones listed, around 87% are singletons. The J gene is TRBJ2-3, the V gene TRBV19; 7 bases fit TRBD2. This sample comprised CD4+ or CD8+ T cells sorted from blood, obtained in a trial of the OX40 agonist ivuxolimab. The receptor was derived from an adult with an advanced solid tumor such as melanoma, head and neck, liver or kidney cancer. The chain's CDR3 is CASSIVSGGTDTQYF. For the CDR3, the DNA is TGTGCCAGTAGTATAGTCAGCGGGGGCACAGATACGCAGTATTTT.